This T cell receptor (beta chain) was documented in a study of T-cell reconstitution after alpha-beta-depleted transplantation in children. Whole-study results and caveats: The study reportedly traced alpha-beta T cells about two months after transplant to several hundred expanded graft clones. A year had passed since transplant, and T-cell counts and diversity by then came mostly from newly produced T cells. Day-60 TCRbeta diversity that was high in some patients was derived from surviving recipient T cells and thymic progenitors.

The CDR3 length equals 9 residues, ends included. For TCRbeta, the library was prepared with unique molecular identifiers. TCRdb reprocessed the PCR reads via MiXCR and lists one record per CDR3 protein. The top ten clones hold around two fifths of a sample with tens of thousands of distinct CDR3 sequences, 40% to 65% of them seen once. As concerns this clonotype: Its antigen is unidentified. Here the CDR3 omits its conserved ending phenylalanine or tryptophan, so a read error is the likely source. The DNA is left out, because the CDR3 cannot be placed on it with certainty; the CDR3 is given as TCRdb lists it.

The chain couples TRBV23-1 to TRBJ2-3; TRBD1, the table's D call, was not compared with the DNA. TRBV23-1 is flagged as an ORF with uncertain function. The source of this sequence is a boy under two years old with SCID, due to receive a stem cell transplant. Sequenced here: peripheral blood, sampled before TCRalphabeta/CD19-depleted stem cell transplant. CDR3 region: CASSPPGQQ.